The clone carrying this T cell receptor beta chain was picked up many times. Everyone who donated was a healthy Caucasian. TCRdb re-analysed the 5' RACE reads in MiXCR, keeping a single row per CDR3 protein. The sample lists about 890,000 distinct CDR3 sequences, over 9% seen once, with around 1.5% in the top ten. These data are taken from a study of identical twins. The V end was cut by 2 bases, the J end by 2 bases, with 11 bases between. The CDR3 sequence is 15 residues long. The germline V gene has CDR1 SEHNR and CDR2 FQNEAQ (reference sequence). This sample was also put to use in a study of yellow fever vaccine responses in identical twins.

Sample: PBMCs. This receptor was identified in a woman under 30 in good health. The gene calls are TRBV7-9 and TRBJ2-3; no reliable D call. Written as DNA, the CDR3 is TGTGCCAGCAGCTTAAGCGAGAAGACCACAGATACGCAGTATTTT. The encoded protein is CASSLSEKTTDTQYF.